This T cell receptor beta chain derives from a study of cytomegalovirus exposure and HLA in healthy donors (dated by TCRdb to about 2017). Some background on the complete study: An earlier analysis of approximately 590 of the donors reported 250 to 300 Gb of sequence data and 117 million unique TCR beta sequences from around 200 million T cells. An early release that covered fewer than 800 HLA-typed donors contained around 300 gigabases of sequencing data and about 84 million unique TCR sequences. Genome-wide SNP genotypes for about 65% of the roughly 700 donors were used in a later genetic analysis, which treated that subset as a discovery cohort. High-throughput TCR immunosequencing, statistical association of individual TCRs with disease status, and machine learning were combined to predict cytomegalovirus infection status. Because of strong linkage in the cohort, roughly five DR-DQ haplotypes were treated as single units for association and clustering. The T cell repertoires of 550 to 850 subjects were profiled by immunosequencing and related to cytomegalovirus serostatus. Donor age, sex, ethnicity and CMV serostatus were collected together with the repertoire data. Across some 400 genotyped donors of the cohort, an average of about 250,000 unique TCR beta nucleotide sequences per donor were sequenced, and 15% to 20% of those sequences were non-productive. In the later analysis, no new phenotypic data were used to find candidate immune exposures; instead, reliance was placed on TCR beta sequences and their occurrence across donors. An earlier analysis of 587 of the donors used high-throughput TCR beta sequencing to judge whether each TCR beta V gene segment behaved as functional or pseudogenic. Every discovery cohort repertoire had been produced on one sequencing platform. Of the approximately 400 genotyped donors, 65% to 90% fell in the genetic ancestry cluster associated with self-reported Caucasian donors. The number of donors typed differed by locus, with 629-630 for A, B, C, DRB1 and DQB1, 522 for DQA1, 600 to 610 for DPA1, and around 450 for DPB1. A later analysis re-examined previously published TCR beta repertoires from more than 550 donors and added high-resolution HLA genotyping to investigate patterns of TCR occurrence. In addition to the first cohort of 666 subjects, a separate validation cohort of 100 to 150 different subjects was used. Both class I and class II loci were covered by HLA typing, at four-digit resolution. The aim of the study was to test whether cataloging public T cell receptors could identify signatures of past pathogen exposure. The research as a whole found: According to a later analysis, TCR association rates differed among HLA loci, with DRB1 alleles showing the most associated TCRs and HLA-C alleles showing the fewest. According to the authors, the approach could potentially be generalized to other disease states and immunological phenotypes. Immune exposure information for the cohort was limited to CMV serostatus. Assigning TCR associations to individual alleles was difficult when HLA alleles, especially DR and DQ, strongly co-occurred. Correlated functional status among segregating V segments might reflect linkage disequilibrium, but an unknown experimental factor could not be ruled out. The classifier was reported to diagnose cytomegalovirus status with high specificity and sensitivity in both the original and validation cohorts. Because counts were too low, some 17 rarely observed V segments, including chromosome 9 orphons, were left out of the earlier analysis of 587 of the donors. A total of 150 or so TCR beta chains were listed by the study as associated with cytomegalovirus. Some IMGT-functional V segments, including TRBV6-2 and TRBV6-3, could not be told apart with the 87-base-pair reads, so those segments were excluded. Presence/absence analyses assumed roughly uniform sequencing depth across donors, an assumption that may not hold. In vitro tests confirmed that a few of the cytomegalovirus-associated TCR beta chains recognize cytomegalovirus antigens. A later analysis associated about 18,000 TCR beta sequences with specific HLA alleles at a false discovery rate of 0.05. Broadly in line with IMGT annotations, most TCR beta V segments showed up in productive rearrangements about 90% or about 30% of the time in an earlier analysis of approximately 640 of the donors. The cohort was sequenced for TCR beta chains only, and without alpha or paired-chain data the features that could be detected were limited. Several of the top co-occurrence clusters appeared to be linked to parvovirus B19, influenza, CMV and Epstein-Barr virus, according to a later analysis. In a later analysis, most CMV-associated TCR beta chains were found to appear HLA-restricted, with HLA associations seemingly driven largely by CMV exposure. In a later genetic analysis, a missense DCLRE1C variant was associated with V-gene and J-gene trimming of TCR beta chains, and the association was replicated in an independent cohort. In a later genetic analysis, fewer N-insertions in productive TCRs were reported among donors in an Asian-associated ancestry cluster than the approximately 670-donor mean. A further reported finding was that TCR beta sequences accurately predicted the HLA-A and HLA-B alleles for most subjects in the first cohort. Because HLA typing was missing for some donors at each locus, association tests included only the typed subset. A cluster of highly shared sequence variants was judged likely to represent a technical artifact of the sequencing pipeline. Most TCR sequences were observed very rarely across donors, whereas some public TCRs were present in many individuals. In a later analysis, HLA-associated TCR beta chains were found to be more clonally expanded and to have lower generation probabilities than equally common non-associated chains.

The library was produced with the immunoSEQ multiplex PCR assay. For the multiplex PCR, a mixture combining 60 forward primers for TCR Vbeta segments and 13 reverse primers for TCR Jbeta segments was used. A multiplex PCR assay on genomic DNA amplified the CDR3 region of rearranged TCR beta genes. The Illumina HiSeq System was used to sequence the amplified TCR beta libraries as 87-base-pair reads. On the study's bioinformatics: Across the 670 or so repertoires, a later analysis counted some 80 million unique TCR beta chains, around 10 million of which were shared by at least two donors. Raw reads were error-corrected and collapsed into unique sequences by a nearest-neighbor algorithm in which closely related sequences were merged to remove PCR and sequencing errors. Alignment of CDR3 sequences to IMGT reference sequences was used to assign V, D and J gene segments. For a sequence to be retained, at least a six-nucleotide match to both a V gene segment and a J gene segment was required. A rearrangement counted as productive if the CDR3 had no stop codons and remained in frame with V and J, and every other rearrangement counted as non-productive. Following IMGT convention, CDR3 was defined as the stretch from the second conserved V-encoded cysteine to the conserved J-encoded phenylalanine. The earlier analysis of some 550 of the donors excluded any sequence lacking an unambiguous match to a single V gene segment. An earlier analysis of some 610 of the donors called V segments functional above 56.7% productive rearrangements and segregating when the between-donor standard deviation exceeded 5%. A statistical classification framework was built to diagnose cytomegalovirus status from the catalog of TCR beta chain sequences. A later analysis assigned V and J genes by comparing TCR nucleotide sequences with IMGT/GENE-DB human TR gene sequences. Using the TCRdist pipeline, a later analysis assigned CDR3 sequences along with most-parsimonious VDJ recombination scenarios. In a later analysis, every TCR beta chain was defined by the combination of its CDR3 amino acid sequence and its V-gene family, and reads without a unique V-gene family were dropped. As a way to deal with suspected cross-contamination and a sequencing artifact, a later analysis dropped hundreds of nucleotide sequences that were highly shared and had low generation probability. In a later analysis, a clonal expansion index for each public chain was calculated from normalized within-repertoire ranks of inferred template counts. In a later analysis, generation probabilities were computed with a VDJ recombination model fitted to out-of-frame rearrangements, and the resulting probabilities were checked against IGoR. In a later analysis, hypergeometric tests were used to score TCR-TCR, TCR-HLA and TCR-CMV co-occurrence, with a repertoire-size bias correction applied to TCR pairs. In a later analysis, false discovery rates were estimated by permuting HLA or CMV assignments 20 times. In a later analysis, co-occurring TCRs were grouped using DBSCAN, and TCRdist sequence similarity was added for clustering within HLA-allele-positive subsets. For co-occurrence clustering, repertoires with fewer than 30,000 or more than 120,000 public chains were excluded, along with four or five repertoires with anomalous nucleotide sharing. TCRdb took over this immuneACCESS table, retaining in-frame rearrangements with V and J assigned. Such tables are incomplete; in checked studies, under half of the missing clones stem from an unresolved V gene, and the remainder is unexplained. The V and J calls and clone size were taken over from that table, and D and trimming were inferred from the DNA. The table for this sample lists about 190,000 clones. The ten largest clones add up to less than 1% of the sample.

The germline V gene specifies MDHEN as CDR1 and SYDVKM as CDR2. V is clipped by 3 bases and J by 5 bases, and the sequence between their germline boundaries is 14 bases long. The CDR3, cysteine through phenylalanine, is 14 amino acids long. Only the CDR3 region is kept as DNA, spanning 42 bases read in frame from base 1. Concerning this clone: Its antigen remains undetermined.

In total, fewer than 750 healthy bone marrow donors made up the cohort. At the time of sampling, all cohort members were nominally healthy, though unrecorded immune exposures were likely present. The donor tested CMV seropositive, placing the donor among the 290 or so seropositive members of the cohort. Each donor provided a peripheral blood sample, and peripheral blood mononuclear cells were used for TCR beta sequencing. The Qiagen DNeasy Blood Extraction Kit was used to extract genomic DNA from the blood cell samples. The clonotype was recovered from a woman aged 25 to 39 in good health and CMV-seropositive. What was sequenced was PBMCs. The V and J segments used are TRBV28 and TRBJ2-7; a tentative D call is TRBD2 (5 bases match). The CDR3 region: CASSFETRGHEQYF. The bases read TGTGCCAGCAGTTTTGAAACTAGAGGCCACGAGCAGTACTTC.